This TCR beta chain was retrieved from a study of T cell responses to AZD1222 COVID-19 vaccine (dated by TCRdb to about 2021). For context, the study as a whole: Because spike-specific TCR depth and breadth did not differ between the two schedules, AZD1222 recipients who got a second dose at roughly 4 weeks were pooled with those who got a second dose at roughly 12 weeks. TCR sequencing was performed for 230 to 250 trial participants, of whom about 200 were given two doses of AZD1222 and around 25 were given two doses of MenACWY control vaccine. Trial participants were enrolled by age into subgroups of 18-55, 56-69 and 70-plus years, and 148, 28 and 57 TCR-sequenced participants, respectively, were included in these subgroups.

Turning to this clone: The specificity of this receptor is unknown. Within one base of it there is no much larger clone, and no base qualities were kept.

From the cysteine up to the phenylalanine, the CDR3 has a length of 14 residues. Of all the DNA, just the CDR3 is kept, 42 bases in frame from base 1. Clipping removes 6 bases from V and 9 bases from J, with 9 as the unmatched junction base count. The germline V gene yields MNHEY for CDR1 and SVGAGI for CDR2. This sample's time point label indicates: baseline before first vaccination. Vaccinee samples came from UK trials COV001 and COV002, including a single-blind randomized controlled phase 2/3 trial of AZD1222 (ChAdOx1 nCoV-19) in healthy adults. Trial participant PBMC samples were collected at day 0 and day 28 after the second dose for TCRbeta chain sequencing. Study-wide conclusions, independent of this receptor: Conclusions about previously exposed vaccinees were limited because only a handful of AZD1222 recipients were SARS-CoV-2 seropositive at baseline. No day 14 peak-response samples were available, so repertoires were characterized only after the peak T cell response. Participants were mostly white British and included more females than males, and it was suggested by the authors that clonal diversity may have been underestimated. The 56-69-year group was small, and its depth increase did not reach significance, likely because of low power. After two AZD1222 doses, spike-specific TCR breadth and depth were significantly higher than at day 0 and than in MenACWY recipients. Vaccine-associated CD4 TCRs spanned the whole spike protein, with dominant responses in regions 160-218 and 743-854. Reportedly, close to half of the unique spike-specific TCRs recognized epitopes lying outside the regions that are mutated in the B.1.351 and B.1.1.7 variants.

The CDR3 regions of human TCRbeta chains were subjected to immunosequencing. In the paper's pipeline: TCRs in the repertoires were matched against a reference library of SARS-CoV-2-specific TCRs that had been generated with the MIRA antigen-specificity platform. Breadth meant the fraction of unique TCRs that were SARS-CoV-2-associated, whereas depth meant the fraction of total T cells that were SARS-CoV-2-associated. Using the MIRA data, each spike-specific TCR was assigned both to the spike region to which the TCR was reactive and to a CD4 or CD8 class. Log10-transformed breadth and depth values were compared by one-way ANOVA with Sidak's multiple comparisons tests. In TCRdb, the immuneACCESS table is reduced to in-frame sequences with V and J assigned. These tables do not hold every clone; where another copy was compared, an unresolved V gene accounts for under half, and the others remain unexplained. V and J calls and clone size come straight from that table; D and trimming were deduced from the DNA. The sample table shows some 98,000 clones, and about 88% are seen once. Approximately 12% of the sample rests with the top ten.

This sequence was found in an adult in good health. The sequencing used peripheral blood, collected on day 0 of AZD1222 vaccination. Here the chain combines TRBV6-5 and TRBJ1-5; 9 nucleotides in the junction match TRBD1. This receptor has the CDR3 CASREGGQGWPQHF. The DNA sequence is TGTGCCAGCAGGGAGGGTGGACAGGGGTGGCCCCAGCATTTT.